This T cell receptor beta chain was profiled in a study of T cell repertoires in cytomegalovirus infection. Across the study: Both a matching HLA type and CMV infection were indicated by public TCR beta signatures.

At least ten counts were recorded for this clonotype. Its antigen remains unidentified. In TCRdb, the reads were re-called with MiXCR into one record per CDR3 protein. The sample has 150,000 to 200,000 distinct CDR3 sequences, about an eighth seen once; the top ten hold 25% to 30%. Trimming pared 4 bases from V and 12 bases from J, leaving 16 bases between. This CDR3 is 12 amino acids long. The germline CDR1 and CDR2 sequences are SEHNR and FQNEAQ (reference sequence). Study-wide results and limits: Individuals carrying CMV plus the relevant HLA were identified by cumulative frequency of public TCR beta families. There were HLA-C-restricted CMV-specific TCR beta clonotypes dominating the ex vivo response.

This receptor was obtained from a human donor in good health (CMV status not recorded). Some clones in this sample may be carry-over from other donors' samples. The sequencing sample was made of PBMCs. The J gene is TRBJ2-7, the V gene TRBV7-9; D remains ambiguous. CDR3 bases: TGTGCCAGCAGCTCCCGATCCGAGACACTGTACTTC. This sequence encodes CASSSRSETLYF.